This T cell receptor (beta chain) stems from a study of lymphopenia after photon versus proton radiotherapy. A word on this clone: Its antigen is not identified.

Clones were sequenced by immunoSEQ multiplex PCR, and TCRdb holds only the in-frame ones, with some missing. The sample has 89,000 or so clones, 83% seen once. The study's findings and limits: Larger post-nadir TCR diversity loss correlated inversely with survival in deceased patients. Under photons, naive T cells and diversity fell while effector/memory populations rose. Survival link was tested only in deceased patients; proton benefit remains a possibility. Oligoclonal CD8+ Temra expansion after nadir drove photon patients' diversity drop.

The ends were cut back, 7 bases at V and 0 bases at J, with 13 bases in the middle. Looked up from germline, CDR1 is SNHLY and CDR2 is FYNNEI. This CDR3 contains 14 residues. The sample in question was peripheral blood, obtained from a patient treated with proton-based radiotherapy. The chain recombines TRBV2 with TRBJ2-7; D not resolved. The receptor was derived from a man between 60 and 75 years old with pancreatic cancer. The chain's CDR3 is CASKVRASSYEQYF. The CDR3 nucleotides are TGTGCCAGCAAGGTTAGGGCCAGCTCCTACGAGCAGTACTTC. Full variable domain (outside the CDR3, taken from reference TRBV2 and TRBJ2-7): EPEVTQTPSHQVTQMGQEVILRCVPISNHLYFYWYRQILGQKVEFLVSFYNNEISEKSEIFDDQFSVERPDGSNFTLKIRSTKLEDSAMYFCASKVRASSYEQYFGPGTRLTVT.